This T cell receptor (beta chain) derives from a study of PD-1 blockade in classical Hodgkin lymphoma (dated by TCRdb to the early 2020s). A note on the overall study: Nivolumab dosing was 3 mg/kg intravenously every 2 weeks, continuing until either disease progression or unacceptable toxicity. The study used TCR beta sequencing and CyTOF to define a peripheral blood immune signature of response to PD-1 blockade in classical Hodgkin lymphoma.

Summary of the overall study and its limitations: The study was limited to a single clinical trial cohort, and causes of repertoire differences, possibly disease activity or prior therapy, remained undefined. Patients starting nivolumab less than 1 year after ASCT had lower diversity and were excluded from later analyses to avoid confounding by immune reconstitution. CD4+ but not CD8+ TCR diversity rose significantly by C4D1 (p=0.0027 vs p=0.16), most apparent in complete responders (p=0.02). Newly diagnosed patients were reported to have lower baseline TCR diversity than healthy donors, and relapsed/refractory patients were reported to have lower baseline TCR diversity still. Baseline diversity similar to that of newly diagnosed patients was observed in trial patients achieving complete response, whereas significantly lower diversity was observed in partial responders and progressors.

The CDR3 measures 15 amino acids from cysteine to phenylalanine. Of all the DNA, just the CDR3 is kept, 45 bases in frame from base 1. The junction shows trimming of 3 bases on V and 3 bases on J, and the gene matches do not reach 4 bases of it. The germline V gene supplies CDR1 MDHEN and CDR2 SYDVKM. Genomic DNA was extracted with the Qiagen DNeasy kit from unsorted PBMCs and from negatively selected CD4+ and CD8+ fractions. TCR beta CDR3 regions were subjected to amplification by immunoSEQ multiplex PCR with primers that anneal to V and J segments. A synthetic immune receptor repertoire was used to minimize amplification bias, and any residual bias was removed computationally once sequencing was done. Per the source publication's procedure: Repertoire diversity was quantified as the Shannon entropy index using custom Python scripts. Unsorted, CD4+ and CD8+ repertoires were analyzed separately, except for combined analyses in which CD4+ and CD8+ sequences were merged in silico. A clone was considered expanded if an increase in frequency of at least 2-fold after treatment relative to C1D1 was found, and a pseudocount of 0.5 was applied to clones undetected at baseline. Clones with 0 or 1 copy at C1D1 were classified as singleton clones, and clones with 2 or more copies were classified as non-singleton clones. Clones expanded in unsorted samples were labelled as CD4+, CD8+ or unknown by matching protein sequences in sorted samples from the same patient. Diversity changes from C1D1 to C4D1 were tested in paired samples using Wilcoxon tests. Drawn from immuneACCESS, this table holds only the in-frame rearrangements with V and J called that TCRdb kept. Clones are partly lost; checked studies trace under half to an unresolved V gene and leave the rest unexplained. V, J and clone size were drawn from that table, and D and trimming were deduced from the DNA. The sample records 60,000 to 75,000 clones, 90% of which are singletons. The ten top clones hold approximately 9.8% of the sample.

Reading the label with the study, this specimen's time point is: cycle 1 day 1 (C1D1), immediately before nivolumab initiation. Relapse after autologous stem cell transplantation had occurred in all trial patients, and cohorts A, B and C were distinguished by prior brentuximab vedotin exposure. The trial cohort was composed of about 58 patients with relapsed/refractory classical Hodgkin lymphoma, for whom complete response, partial response or progressive disease was recorded as best overall response. Trial patients were treated with single-agent nivolumab in the multi-cohort phase II CheckMate 205 trial. Best overall response was determined by an independent review committee according to the 2007 International Working Group response criteria. PBMCs from the trial were collected at three points: immediately before nivolumab initiation (C1D1), and during therapy at cycle 2 day 1 and cycle 4 day 1. After peripheral blood was drawn into 8 mL Vacutainer Cell Preparation Tubes, PBMCs were isolated by centrifugation and then cryopreserved.

Notes on this clone: Its antigen is not yet known. Base quality data are lacking; no much larger clone is found one base away.

This sequence uses TRBV28 and TRBJ2-5, with 10 middle bases fitting TRBD2. The TCR originated in a human donor with classical Hodgkin lymphoma. The sequenced sample was peripheral blood mononuclear cells (PBMCs), obtained at baseline. CDR3 loop: CASSFLAGVEETQYF. The nucleotide sequence reads TGTGCCAGCAGTTTCCTAGCGGGAGTAGAAGAGACCCAGTACTTC. Full variable domain (CDR3 extended with the reference TRBV28 and TRBJ2-5 proteins): DVKVTQSSRYLVKRTGEKVFLECVQDMDHENMFWYRQDPGLGLRLIYFSYDVKMKEKGDIPEGYSVSREKKERFSLILESASTNQTSMYLCASSFLAGVEETQYFGPGTRLLVL.